The clone carrying this T cell receptor beta chain has just a few counts. The CDR3 length is 14 residues. The V gene's germline CDR1 is SGHTA and CDR2 FQGNSA. The V gene end was trimmed by 5 bases and the J gene end by 4 bases; junction bases not matched to a gene: 4. The data derive from a study of cytomegalovirus exposure and HLA in healthy donors. The primer mix had 60 Vbeta and 13 Jbeta primers. Assay used: immunoSEQ multiplex PCR; TCRdb lists only in-frame clones, some missing. This table has 150,000 to 200,000 clones, about 82% appearing once. V gene TRBV7-2 combines with J gene TRBJ1-2, with 10 bases identical to TRBD1. Specimen: PBMCs. This clonotype was obtained from a woman aged 50 to 65 in good health and CMV-seropositive. The CDR3 DNA reads as TGTGCCAGCAGCAACGACAGGGGGCCCTATGGCTACACCTTC. As protein: CASSNDRGPYGYTF.